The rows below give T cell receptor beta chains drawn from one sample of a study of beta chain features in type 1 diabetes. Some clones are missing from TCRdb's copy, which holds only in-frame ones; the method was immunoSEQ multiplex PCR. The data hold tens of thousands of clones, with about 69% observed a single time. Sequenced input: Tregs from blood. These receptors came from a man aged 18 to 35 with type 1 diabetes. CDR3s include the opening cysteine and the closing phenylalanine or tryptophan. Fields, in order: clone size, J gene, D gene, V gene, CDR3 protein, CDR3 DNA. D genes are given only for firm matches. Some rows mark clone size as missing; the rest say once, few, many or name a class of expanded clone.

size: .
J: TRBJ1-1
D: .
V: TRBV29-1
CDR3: CSAGARNTEAFF
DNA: TGCAGCGCTGGGGCAAGAAACACTGAAGCTTTCTTT

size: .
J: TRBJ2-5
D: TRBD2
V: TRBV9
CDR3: CASSVVSTVGGETQYF
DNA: TGTGCCAGCAGCGTAGTATCGACCGTGGGGGGGGAGACCCAGTACTTC

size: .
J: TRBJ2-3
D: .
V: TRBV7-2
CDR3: CASSLAVDRSTDTQYF
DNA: TGTGCCAGCAGCTTAGCGGTCGACAGGAGCACAGATACGCAGTATTTT

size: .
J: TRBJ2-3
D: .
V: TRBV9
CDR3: CASSLGNTGDTQYF
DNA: TGTGCCAGCAGCCTGGGGAACACGGGGGATACGCAGTATTTT

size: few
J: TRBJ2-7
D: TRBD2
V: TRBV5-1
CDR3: CASSFSGRAFDEQYF
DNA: TGCGCCAGCAGCTTTAGCGGGAGGGCCTTTGACGAGCAGTACTTC

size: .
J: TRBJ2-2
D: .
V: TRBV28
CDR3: CASSLQGRGNTGELFF
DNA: TGTGCCAGCAGTTTACAGGGTCGCGGGAACACCGGGGAGCTGTTTTTT

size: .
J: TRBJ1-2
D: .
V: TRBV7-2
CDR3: CASSAGPDRIFGYTF
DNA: TGTGCCAGCAGCGCTGGCCCAGACAGGATCTTCGGCTACACCTTC

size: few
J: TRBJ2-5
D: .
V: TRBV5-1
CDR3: CASSFKSYETQYF
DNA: TGCGCCAGCAGCTTTAAATCCTACGAGACCCAGTACTTC

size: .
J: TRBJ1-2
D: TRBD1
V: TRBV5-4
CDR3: CASSLAGGGYGYTF
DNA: TGTGCCAGCAGCTTGGCAGGGGGCGGGTATGGCTACACCTTC

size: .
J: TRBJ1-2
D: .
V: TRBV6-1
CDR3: CASSPSGGHHYGYTF
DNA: TGTGCCAGCAGCCCCTCGGGGGGGCACCATTATGGCTACACCTTC

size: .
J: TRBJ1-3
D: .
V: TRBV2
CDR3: CASSNGYSGNTIYF
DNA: TGTGCCAGCAGCAACGGGTACTCTGGAAACACCATATATTTT

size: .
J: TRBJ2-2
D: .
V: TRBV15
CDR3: CATSRLARNTGELFF
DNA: TGTGCCACCAGCAGACTAGCGAGAAACACCGGGGAGCTGTTTTTT

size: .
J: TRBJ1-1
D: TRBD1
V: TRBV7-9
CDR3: CASTRDRATTSEAFF
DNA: TGTGCCAGCACTAGGGACAGGGCCACGACATCTGAAGCTTTCTTT

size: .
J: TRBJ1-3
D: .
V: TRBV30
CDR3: CAWSSNSGNTIYF
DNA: TGTGCCTGGAGTTCAAACTCTGGAAACACCATATATTTT

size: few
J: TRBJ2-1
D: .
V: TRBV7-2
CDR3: CASRATVTSYNEQFF
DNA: TGTGCCAGCAGGGCGACTGTGACGTCCTACAATGAGCAGTTCTTC

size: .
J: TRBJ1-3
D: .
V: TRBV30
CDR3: CAWSSAIHYGSGNTIYF
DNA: TGTGCCTGGAGTAGCGCGATCCATTATGGGTCTGGAAACACCATATATTTT

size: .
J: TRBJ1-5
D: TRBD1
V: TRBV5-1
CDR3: CASSPTGVNHQPQHF
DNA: TGCGCCAGCAGCCCGACAGGGGTGAATCATCAGCCCCAGCATTTT

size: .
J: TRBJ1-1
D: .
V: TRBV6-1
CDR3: CASIPGMNTEAFF
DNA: TGTGCCAGCATTCCAGGGATGAACACTGAAGCTTTCTTT

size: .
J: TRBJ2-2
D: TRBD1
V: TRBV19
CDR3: CASRATGTGYSGELFF
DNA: TGTGCCAGTAGGGCAACCGGGACAGGGTATTCCGGGGAGCTGTTTTTT

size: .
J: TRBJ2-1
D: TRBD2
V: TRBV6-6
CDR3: CASSVTGTTSNEQFF
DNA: TGTGCCAGCAGCGTTACCGGGACTACTAGCAATGAGCAGTTCTTC

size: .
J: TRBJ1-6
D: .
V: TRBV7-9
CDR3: CASSLGELRYNSPLHF
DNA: TGTGCCAGCAGCTTAGGGGAGTTGCGGTATAATTCACCCCTCCACTTT

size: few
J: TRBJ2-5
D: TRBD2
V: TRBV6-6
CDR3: CASKAGGETQYF
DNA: TGTGCCAGCAAAGCGGGAGGAGAGACCCAGTACTTC

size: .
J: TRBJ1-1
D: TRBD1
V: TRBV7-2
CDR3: CASTRDRRIEAFF
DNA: TGTGCCAGCACCAGGGACAGGCGTATTGAAGCTTTCTTT

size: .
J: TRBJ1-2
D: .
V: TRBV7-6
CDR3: CASSLDMGGNGYTF
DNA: TGTGCCAGCAGCTTAGACATGGGGGGGAATGGCTACACCTTC

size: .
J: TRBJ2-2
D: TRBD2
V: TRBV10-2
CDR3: CASSRVAGMVGELFF
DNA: TGCGCCAGCAGCAGGGTAGCGGGTATGGTCGGGGAGCTGTTTTTT

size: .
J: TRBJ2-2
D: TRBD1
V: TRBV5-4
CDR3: CASSLGGTGGTGELFF
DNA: TGTGCCAGCAGCTTGGGCGGCACAGGGGGCACCGGGGAGCTGTTTTTT

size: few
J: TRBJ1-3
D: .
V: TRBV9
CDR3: CASSVEVIRVFGNTIYF
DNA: TGTGCCAGCAGCGTAGAAGTAATACGGGTGTTTGGAAACACCATATATTTT

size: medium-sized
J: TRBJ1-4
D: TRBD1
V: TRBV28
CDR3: CASRTPGQGSPTNEKLFF
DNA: TGTGCCAGCCGTACCCCCGGACAGGGTTCGCCAACTAATGAAAAACTGTTTTTT

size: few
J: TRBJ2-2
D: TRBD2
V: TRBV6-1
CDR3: CASSAPGGGGTGELFF
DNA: TGTGCCAGCAGTGCTCCGGGAGGGGGGGGCACCGGGGAGCTGTTTTTT

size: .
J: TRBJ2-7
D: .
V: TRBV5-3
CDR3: CARSLVFVVGRSYEQYF
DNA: TGTGCCAGAAGCTTGGTCTTTGTAGTGGGCAGATCCTACGAGCAGTACTTC

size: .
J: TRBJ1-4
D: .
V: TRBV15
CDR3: CATSKRDSSEKLFF
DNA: TGTGCCACCAGCAAGAGAGATTCAAGTGAAAAACTGTTTTTT

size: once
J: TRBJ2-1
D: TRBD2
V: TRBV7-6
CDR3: CASSLDVGAGGGINEQFF
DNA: TGTGCCAGCAGCTTGGACGTTGGGGCGGGAGGGGGGATCAATGAGCAGTTCTTC

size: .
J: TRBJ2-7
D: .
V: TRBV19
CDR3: CASSIEAGPKAYEQYF
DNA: TGTGCCAGTAGTATAGAAGCAGGCCCAAAGGCCTACGAGCAGTACTTC

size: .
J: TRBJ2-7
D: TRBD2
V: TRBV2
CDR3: CAGRGAGASYEQYF
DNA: TGTGCCGGCCGAGGAGCGGGGGCCTCCTACGAGCAGTACTTC

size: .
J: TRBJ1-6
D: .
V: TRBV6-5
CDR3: CASSSGGSGNSPLHF
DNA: TGTGCCAGCAGTTCGGGGGGATCAGGCAATTCACCCCTCCACTTT

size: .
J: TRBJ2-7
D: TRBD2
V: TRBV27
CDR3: CASRPGTSGRYEQYF
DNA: TGTGCCAGCAGACCCGGGACTAGCGGGAGGTACGAGCAGTACTTC

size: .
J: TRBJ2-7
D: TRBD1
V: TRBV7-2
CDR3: CASRPGAGGTYEQYF
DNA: TGTGCCAGCAGGCCCGGGGCAGGGGGCACCTACGAGCAGTACTTC

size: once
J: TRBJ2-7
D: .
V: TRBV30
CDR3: CAWSVQGPYEQYF
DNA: TGTGCCTGGAGTGTGCAGGGGCCCTACGAGCAGTACTTC

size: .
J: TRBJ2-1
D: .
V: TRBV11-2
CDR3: CASSRNRGTNGGEQFF
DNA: TGTGCCAGCAGCCGTAACAGGGGGACTAACGGGGGTGAGCAGTTCTTC

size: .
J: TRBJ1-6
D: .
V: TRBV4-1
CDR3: CASSQGRGKYNSPLHF
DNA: TGCGCCAGCAGCCAAGGGCGGGGAAAGTATAATTCACCCCTCCACTTT

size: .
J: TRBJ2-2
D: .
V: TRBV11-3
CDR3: CASSPGRFSSNTGELFF
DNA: TGTGCCAGCAGCCCAGGGCGGTTTTCCTCGAACACCGGGGAGCTGTTTTTT

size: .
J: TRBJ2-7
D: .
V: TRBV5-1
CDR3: CASSLAGAYFYEQYF
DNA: TGCGCCAGCAGCTTGGCAGGGGCCTATTTCTACGAGCAGTACTTC

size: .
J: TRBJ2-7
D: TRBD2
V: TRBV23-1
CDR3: CASSQRTTGTSRGIVGEQYF
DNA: TGCGCCAGCAGTCAAAGAACTACCGGGACTAGCAGGGGGATAGTAGGAGAGCAGTACTTC

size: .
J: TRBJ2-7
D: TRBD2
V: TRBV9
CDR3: CASSVVGSSGGKQYF
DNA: TGTGCCAGCAGCGTAGTTGGGTCTAGCGGGGGAAAGCAGTACTTC

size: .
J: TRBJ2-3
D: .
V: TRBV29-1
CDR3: CSALRDTQYF
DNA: TGCAGCGCCCTGCGAGATACGCAGTATTTT

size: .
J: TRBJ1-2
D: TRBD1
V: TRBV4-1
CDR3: CASSQETQGRRTYGYTF
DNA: TGCGCCAGCAGCCAGGAAACACAGGGGAGGAGAACCTATGGCTACACCTTC

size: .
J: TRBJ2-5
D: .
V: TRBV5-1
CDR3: CASSFDEETQYF
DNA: TGCGCCAGCAGCTTTGATGAGGAGACCCAGTACTTC

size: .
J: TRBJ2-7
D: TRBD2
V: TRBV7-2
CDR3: CASSLVAGGPYEQYF
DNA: TGTGCCAGCAGCTTAGTAGCGGGAGGTCCCTACGAGCAGTACTTC

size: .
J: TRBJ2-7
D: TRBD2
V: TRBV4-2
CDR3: CASSLELAGDHEQYF
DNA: TGTGCCAGCAGCCTCGAACTAGCGGGAGACCACGAGCAGTACTTC

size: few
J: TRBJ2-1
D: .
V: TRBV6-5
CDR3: CATLPRDTYNEQFF
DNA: TGTGCCACCCTCCCCCGGGACACCTACAATGAGCAGTTCTTC

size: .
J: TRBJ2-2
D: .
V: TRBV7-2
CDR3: CASRLGFGAGTGELFF
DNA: TGTGCCAGCAGACTGGGTTTTGGGGCTGGCACCGGGGAGCTGTTTTTT

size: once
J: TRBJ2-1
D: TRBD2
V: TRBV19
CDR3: CASSIPAGAYNEQFF
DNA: TGTGCCAGTAGTATACCAGCGGGAGCTTACAATGAGCAGTTCTTC

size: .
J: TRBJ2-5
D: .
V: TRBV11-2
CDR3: CASSLSRVEETQYF
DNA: TGTGCCAGCAGCTTATCTCGAGTGGAAGAGACCCAGTACTTC

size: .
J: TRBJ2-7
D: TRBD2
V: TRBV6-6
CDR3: CASSSGGSSYEQYF
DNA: TGTGCCAGCAGTTCCGGCGGGAGCTCCTACGAGCAGTACTTC

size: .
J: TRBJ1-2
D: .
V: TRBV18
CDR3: CASSPTNYGYTF
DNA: TGTGCCAGCTCACCCACTAACTATGGCTACACCTTC